This TCR beta chain appears in the sequencing data of a study of control samples from healthy donors and cancer patients. This CDR3 contains 15 residues. Germline V lookup: CDR1 SGHNT, CDR2 YYREEE (reference sequence). V was pared by 4 bases and J by 2 bases, with 5 bases of the junction left unmatched. Sequencing was performed with immunoSEQ multiplex PCR; in TCRdb, only in-frame clones are kept and a portion is missing. Seen here are 90,000 to 130,000 clones, about 80% observed once, and the top ten hold roughly 6.5%. The chain joins TRBV5-4 to TRBJ2-5, with 10 bases aligning to TRBD2. The clonotype was recovered from a man younger than 35 in good health. Specimen: blood. CDR3 bases: TGTGCCAGCAGCACACTAGCGGGGCGACAAGAGACCCAGTACTTC. The encoded protein is CASSTLAGRQETQYF. The variable domain in full, with the rest retrieved from reference TRBV5-4 and TRBJ2-5, is ETGVTQSPTHLIKTRGQQVTLRCSSQSGHNTVSWYQQALGQGPQFIFQYYREEENGRGNFPPRFSGLQFPNYSSELNVNALELDDSALYLCASSTLAGRQETQYFGPGTRLLVL.